The TCR beta chain described here comes from a study of T-cell memory formation after mild COVID-19. Turning to the study itself: For the most part, TCR clusters were specific to one donor. Findings and limits, study-wide: Within pre-infection memory, some responding clones were found, suggesting cross-reactive memory joined. Later expanders leaned toward CD4+, whereas clones contracting from day 15 to 85 were balanced CD4/CD8.

Turning to this clonotype: What it binds is not known.

Via MiXCR, TCRdb re-called the 5' RACE reads, giving one row per CDR3 protein. This sample has a few hundred thousand distinct CDR3 sequences, with about 23% found just once. The sequence was collected from an adult woman who had mild COVID-19 (a few samples of this study predate the infection). Cell type and time point are not known. Source material: PBMCs or a T cell subset sorted from them (not recorded which).

CDR3 sequence reads: CATSDPNGFRDRASGEQFF. The CDR3, as DNA: TGTGCCACCAGTGACCCTAATGGATTCCGGGACAGGGCCTCGGGTGAGCAGTTCTTC. The chain joins TRBV24-1 to TRBJ2-1; 9 positions match TRBD1. The CDR3 has 19 amino acids. V lost 4 bases and J lost 9; bases outside the gene matches: 21. Looked up from germline, CDR1 is KGHDR and CDR2 is SFDVKD.